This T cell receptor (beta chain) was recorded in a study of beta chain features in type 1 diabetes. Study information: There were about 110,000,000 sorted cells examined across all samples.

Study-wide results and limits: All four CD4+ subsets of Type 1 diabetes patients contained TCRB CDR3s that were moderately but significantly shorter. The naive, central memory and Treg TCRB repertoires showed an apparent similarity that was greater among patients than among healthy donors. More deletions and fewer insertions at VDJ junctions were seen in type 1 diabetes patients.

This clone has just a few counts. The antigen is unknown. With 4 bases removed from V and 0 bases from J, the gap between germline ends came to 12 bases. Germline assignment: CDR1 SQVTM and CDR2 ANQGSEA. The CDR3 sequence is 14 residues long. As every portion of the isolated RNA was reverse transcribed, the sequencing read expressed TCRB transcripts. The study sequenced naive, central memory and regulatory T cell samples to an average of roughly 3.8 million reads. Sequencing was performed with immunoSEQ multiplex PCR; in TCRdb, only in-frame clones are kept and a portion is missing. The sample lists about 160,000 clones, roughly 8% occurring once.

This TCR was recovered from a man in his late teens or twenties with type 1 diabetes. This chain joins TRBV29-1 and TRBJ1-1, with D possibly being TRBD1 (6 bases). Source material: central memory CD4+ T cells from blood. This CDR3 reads CSVVRTVMNTEAFF. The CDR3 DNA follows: TGCAGCGTTGTTAGGACAGTCATGAACACTGAAGCTTTCTTT.